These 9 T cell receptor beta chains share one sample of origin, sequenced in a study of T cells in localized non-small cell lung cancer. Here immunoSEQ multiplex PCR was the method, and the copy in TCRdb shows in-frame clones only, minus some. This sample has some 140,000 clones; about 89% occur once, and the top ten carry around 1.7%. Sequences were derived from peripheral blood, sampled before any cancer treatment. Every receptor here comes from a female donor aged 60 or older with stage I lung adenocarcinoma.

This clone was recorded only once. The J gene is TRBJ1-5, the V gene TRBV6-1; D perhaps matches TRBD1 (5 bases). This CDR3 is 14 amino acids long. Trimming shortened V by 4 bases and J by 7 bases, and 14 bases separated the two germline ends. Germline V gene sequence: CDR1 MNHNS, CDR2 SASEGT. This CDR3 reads CASSVGVVGQPQHF. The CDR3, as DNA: TGTGCCAGCAGTGTGGGGGTTGTGGGGCAGCCCCAGCATTTT.

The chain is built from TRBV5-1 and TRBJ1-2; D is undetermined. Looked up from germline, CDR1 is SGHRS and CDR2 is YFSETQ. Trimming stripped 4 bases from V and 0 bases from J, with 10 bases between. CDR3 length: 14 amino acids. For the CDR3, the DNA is TGCGCCAGCAGCCGAGCACTAGCTAACTATGGCTACACCTTC. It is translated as CASSRALANYGYTF.

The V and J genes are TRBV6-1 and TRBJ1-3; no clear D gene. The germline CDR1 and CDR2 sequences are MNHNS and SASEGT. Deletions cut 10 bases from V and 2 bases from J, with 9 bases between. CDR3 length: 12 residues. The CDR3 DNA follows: TGTGCCACCGGGGAAACTGGAAACACCATATATTTT. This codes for CATGETGNTIYF.

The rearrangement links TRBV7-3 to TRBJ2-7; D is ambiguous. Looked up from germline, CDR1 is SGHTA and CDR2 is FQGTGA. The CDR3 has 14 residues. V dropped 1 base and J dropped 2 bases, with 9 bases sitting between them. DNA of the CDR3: TGTGCCAGCAGCTTAATGCCGGGCCCCTACGAGCAGTACTTC. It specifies CASSLMPGPYEQYF. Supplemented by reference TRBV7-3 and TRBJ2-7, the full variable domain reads GAGVSQTPSNKVTEKGKYVELRCDPISGHTALYWYRQSLGQGPEFLIYFQGTGAADDSGLPNDRFFAVRPEGSVSTLKIQRTERGDSAVYLCASSLMPGPYEQYFGPGTRLTVT.

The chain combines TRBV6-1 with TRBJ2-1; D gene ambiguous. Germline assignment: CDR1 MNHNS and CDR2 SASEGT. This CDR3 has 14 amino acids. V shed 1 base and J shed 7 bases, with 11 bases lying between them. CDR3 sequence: CASSEDRISNEQFF. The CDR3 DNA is TGTGCCAGCAGTGAAGACCGAATCAGTAATGAGCAGTTCTTC.

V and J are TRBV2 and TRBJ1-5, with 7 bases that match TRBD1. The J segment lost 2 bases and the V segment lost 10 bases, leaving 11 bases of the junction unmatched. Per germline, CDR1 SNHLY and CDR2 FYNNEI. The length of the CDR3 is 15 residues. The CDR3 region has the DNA TGTGCCATTCCGGACAGGCACTTTGGCAATCAGCCCCAGCATTTT. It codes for CAIPDRHFGNQPQHF.

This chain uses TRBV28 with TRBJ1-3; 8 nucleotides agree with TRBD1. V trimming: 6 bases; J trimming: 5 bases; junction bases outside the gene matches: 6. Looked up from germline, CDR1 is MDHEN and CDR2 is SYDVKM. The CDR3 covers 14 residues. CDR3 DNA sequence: TGTGCCAGCAGCACAGGGGGTCCCAGAAACACCATATATTTT. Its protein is CASSTGGPRNTIYF.

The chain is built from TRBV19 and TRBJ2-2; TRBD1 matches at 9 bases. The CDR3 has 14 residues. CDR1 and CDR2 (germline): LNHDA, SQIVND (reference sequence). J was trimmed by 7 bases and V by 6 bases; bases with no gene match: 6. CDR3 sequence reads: CASRGTGFGGELFF. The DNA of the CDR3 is TGTGCCAGTAGGGGGACAGGGTTCGGCGGGGAGCTGTTTTTT.

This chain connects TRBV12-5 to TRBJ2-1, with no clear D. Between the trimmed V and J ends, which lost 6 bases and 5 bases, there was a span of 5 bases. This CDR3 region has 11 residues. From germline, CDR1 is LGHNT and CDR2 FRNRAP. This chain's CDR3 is CASGSDNEQFF. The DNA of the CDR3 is TGTGCTAGTGGGTCCGACAATGAGCAGTTCTTC.